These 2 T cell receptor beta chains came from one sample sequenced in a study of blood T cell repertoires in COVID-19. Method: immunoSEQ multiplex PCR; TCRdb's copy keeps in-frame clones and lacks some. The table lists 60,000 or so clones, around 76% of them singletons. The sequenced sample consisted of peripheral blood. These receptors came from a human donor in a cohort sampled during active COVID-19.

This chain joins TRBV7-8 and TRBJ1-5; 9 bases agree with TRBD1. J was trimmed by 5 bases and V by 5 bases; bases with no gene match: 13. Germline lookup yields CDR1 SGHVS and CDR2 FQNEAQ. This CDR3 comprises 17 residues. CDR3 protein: CASSLFPLRTGDQPQHF. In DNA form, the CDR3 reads TGTGCCAGCAGCCTATTCCCCCTCCGGACAGGGGATCAGCCCCAGCATTTT.

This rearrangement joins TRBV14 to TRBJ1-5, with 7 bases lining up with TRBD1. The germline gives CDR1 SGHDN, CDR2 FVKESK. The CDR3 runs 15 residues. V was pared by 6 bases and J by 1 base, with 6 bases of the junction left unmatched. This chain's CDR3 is CASRRQGLSNQPQHF. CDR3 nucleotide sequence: TGTGCCAGCAGACGACAGGGTTTAAGCAATCAGCCCCAGCATTTT.